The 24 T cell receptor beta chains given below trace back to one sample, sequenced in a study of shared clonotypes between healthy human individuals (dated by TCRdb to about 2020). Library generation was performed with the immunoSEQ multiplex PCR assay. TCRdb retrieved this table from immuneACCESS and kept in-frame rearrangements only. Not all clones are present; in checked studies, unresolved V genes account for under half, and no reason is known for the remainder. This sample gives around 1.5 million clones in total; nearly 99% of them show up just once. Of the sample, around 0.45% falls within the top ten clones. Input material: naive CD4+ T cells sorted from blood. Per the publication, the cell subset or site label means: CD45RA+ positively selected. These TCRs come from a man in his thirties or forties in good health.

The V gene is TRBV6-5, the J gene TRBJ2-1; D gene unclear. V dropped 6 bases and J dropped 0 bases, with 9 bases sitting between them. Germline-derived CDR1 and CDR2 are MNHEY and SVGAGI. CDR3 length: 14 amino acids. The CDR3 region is CASSGRSSYNEQFF. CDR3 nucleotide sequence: TGTGCCAGCAGCGGACGAAGCTCCTACAATGAGCAGTTCTTC.

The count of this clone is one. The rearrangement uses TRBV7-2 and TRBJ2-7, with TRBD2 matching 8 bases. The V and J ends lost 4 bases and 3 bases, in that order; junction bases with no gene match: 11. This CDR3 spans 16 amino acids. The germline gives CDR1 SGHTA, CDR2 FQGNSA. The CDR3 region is CASSSNREGRRYEQYF. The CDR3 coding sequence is TGTGCCAGCAGCTCAAATCGGGAGGGGCGGCGCTACGAGCAGTACTTC.

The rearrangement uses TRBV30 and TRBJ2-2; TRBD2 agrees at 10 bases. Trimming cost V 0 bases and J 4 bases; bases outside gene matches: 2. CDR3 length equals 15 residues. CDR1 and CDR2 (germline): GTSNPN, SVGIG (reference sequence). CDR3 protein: CAWSVLAGSTGELFF. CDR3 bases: TGTGCCTGGAGTGTACTAGCGGGGTCCACCGGGGAGCTGTTTTTT.

The CDR3 loop is CASGLGFSGTERDRNTIYF. The CDR3 DNA is TGTGCTAGTGGTTTGGGTTTCTCGGGGACGGAGCGAGACAGAAACACCATATATTTT. The chain uses TRBV12-5 and TRBJ1-3; weak D call: TRBD1 (5 bases). CDR3 length: 19 amino acids. Germline CDR1 reads LGHNT; CDR2 reads FRNRAP. The germline V and J ends were trimmed by 1 base and 5 bases, with 24 bases remaining between them.

The CDR3 coding sequence is TGTGCCAGCAGTTCGTTTGGGACAGCAGATCAGCCCCAGCATTTT. Translating it yields CASSSFGTADQPQHF. The chain links TRBV28 to TRBJ1-5, with 7 bases lining up with TRBD1. V lost 4 bases to trimming and J lost 5 bases; unmatched junction nucleotides: 8. This CDR3 is built from 15 residues. Germline CDR1 is MDHEN and CDR2 is SYDVKM.

The CDR3 protein is CASSVDRGLGEQYF. The CDR3 coding sequence is TGCGCCAGCAGCGTAGACAGGGGGCTGGGCGAGCAGTACTTC. The chain couples TRBV5-1 to TRBJ2-7; 10 nucleotides align to TRBD1. After removal of 4 bases from V and 6 bases from J, the junction contained 7 bases not matched to a gene. CDR3 length equals 14 residues. CDR1 and CDR2 (germline): SGHRS, YFSETQ. Using reference TRBV5-1 and TRBJ2-7 for the parts outside the CDR3, the full variable domain is KAGVTQTPRYLIKTRGQQVTLSCSPISGHRSVSWYQQTPGQGLQFLFEYFSETQRNKGNFPGRFSGRQFSNSRSEMNVSTLELGDSALYLCASSVDRGLGEQYFGPGTRLTVT.

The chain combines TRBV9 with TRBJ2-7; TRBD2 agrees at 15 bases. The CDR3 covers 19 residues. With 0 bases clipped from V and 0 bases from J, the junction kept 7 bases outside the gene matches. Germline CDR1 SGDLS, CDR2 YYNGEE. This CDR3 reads CASSVDQGLAGGGSYEQYF. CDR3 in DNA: TGTGCCAGCAGCGTAGATCAGGGACTAGCGGGAGGAGGCTCCTACGAGCAGTACTTC.

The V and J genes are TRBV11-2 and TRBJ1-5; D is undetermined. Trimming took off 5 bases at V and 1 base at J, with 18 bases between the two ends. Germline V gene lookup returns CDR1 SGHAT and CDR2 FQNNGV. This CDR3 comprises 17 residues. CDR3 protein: CASSPLIVPGSNQPQHF. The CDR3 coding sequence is TGTGCCAGCAGCCCTCTTATTGTACCCGGGAGCAATCAGCCCCAGCATTTT.

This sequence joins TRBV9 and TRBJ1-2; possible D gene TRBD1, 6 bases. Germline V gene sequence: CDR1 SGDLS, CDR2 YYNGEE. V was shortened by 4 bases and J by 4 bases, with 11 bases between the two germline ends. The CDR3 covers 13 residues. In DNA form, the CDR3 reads TGTGCCAGCAGCTCTGGGGGGCTCTATGGCTACACCTTC. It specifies CASSSGGLYGYTF.

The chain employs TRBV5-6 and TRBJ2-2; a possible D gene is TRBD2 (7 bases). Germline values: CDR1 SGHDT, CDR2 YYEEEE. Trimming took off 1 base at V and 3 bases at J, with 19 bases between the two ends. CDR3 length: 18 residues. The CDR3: CASSLRAGEREDTGELFF. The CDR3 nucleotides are TGTGCCAGCAGCTTGAGGGCAGGGGAGCGGGAAGACACCGGGGAGCTGTTTTTT.

In DNA, the CDR3 is TGTGCCAGCACCCGACAGGGCTTGGATGAGCAGTTCTTC. This codes for CASTRQGLDEQFF. The chain has TRBV25-1 and TRBJ2-1, with 7 bases aligning to TRBD1. The CDR3 has 13 amino acids. V dropped 7 bases and J dropped 8; count of bases not matched to a gene: 8. Germline V lookup: CDR1 MGHDK, CDR2 SYGVNS.

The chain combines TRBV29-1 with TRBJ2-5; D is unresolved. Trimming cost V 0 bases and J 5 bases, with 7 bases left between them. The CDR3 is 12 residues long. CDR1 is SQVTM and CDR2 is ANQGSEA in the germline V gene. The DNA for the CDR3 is TGCAGCGTTGAAGACCCCGGGGAGACCCAGTACTTC. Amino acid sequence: CSVEDPGETQYF.

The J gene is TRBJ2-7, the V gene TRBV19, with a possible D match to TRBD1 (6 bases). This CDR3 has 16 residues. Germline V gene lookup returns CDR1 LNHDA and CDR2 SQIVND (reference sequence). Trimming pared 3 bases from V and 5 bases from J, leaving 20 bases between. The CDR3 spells CASSMGGQGIWNEQYF. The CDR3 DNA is TGTGCCAGTAGTATGGGCGGGCAGGGGATTTGGAACGAGCAGTACTTC. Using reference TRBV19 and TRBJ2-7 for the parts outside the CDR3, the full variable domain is DGGITQSPKYLFRKEGQNVTLSCEQNLNHDAMYWYRQDPGQGLRLIYYSQIVNDFQKGDIAEGYSVSREKKESFPLTVTSAQKNPTAFYLCASSMGGQGIWNEQYFGPGTRLTVT.

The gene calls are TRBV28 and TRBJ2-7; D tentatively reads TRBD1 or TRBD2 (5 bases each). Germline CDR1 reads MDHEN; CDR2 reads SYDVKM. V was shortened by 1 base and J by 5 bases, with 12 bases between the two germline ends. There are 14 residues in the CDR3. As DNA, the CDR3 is TGTGCCAGCAGTTTATTGGGACGGGAAAACGAGCAGTACTTC. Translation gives CASSLLGRENEQYF. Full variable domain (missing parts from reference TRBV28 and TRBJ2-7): DVKVTQSSRYLVKRTGEKVFLECVQDMDHENMFWYRQDPGLGLRLIYFSYDVKMKEKGDIPEGYSVSREKKERFSLILESASTNQTSMYLCASSLLGRENEQYFGPGTRLTVT.

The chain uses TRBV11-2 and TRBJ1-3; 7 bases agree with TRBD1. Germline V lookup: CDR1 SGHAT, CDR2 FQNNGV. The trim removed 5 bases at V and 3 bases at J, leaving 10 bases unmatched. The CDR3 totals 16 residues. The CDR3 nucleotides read TGTGCCAGCAGCAACCAACAGGGGCGGCGTGGAAACACCATATATTTT. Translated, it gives CASSNQQGRRGNTIYF.

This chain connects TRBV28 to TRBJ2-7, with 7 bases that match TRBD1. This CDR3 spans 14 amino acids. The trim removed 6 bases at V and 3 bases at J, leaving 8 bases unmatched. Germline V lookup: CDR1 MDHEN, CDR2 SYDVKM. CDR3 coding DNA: TGTGCCAGCAGCAGACAGGGTTGGGGCTACGAGCAGTACTTC. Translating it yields CASSRQGWGYEQYF.

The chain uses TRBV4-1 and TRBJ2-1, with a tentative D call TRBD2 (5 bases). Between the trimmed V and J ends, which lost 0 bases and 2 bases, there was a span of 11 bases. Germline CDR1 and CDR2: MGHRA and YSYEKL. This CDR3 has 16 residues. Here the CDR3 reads CASSQDPGFAYNEQFF. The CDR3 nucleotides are TGCGCCAGCAGCCAAGATCCGGGATTCGCCTACAATGAGCAGTTCTTC.

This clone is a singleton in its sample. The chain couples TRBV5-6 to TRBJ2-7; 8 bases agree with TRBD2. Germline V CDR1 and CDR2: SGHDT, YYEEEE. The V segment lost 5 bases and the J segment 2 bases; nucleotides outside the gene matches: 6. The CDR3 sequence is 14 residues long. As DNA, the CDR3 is TGTGCCAGCAGTCCACTAGCGGTACCCTACGAGCAGTACTTC. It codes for CASSPLAVPYEQYF.

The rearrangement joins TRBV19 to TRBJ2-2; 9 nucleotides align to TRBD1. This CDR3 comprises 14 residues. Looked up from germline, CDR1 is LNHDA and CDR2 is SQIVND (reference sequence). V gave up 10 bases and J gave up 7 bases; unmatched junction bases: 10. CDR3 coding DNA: TGTGCCACCAGACGGGACAGGGCTAACGGGGAGCTGTTTTTT. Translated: CATRRDRANGELFF.

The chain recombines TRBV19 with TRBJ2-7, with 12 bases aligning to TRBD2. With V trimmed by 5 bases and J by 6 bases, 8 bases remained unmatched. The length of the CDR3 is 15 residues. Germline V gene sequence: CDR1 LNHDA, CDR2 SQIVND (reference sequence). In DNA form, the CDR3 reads TGTGCCAGTAGTGAGGCGACTAGCGGGGGTAGCGAGCAGTACTTC. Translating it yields CASSEATSGGSEQYF.

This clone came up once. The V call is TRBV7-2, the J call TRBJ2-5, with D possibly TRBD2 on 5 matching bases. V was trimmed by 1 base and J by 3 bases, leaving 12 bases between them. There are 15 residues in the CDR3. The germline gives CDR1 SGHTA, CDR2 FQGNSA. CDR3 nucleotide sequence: TGTGCCAGCAGCTTAGGAGGGATGTCGGAAGAGACCCAGTACTTC. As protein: CASSLGGMSEETQYF.

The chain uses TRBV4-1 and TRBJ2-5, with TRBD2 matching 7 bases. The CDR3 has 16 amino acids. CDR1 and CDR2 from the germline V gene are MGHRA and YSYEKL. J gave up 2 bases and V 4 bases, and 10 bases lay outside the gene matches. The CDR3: CASSRAAGLRQETQYF. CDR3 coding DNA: TGCGCCAGCAGCCGGGCAGCGGGACTTCGGCAAGAGACCCAGTACTTC.

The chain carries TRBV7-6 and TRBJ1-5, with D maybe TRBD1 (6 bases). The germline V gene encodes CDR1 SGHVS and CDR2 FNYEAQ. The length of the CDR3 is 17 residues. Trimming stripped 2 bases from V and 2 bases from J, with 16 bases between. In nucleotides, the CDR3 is TGTGCCAGCAGCTTATTATCGTCCGCAGGGGGCAATCAGCCCCAGCATTTT. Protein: CASSLLSSAGGNQPQHF.

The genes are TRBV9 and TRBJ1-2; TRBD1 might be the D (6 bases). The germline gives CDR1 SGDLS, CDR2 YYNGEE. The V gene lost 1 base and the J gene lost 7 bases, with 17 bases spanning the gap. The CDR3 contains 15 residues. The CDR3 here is CASSVLKAGEAGYTF. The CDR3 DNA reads TGTGCCAGCAGCGTACTTAAGGCAGGGGAGGCTGGCTACACCTTC.